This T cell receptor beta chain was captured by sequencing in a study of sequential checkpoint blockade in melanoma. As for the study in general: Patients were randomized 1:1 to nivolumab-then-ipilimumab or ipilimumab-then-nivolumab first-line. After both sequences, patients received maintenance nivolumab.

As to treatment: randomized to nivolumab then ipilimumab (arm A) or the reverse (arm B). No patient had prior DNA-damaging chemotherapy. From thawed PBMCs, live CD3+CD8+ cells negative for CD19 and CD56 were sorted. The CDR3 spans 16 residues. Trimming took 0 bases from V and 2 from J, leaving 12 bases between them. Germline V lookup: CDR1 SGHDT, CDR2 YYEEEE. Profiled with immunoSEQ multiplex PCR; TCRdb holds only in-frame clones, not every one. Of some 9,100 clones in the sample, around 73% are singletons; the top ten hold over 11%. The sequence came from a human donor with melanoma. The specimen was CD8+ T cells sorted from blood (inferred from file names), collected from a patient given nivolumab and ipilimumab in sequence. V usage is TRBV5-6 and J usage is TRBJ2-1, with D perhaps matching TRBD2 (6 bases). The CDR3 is CASSLEVGGTYNEQFF. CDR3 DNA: TGTGCCAGCAGCTTGGAAGTGGGAGGTACCTACAATGAGCAGTTCTTC.